A selection of T cell receptor beta chains follows, all from one sample in a study of blood T cells in healthy people across ages. TCRdb re-derived calls from the 5' RACE reads in MiXCR, one entry per CDR3 protein. The sample holds 700,000 to 1,000,000 distinct CDR3 sequences, more than 40% seen once. Sequencing was done on a sample of blood. These receptors were taken from a man in his fifties or sixties in good health. Both conserved end residues are part of each CDR3. D genes are given only for firm matches. Where a row states a size, it is once, few, many or the class of an expanded clone; other rows omit it.

J	D	size	V	CDR3	DNA
TRBJ2-7	-	few	TRBV13	CASSLGREVIHEQYF	TGTGCCAGCAGCTTAGGCAGGGAGGTAATCCACGAGCAGTACTTC
TRBJ2-7	TRBD1	-	TRBV20-1	CSVATGAYEQYF	TGCAGTGTCGCGACAGGGGCCTACGAGCAGTACTTC
TRBJ2-7	TRBD2	once	TRBV5-8	CASSFPGRGSGGEQYF	TGTGCCAGCAGCTTTCCGGGGCGTGGTAGCGGGGGTGAGCAGTACTTC
TRBJ2-2	-	-	TRBV4-3	CASSQVSGYTGELFF	TGCGCCAGCAGCCAAGTCTCCGGATACACCGGGGAGCTGTTTTTT
TRBJ2-3	TRBD1	-	TRBV20-1	CSARTGNRDTQYF	TGCAGTGCTAGGACAGGGAATAGAGATACGCAGTATTTT
TRBJ2-6	-	many	TRBV5-1	CASSLTFSGANVLTF	TGCGCCAGCAGCTTGACCTTCTCTGGGGCCAACGTCCTGACTTTC
TRBJ2-5	TRBD1	many	TRBV28	CASSFLLETGGDQETQYF	TGTGCCAGCAGTTTTTTATTGGAGACAGGGGGAGACCAAGAGACCCAGTACTTC
TRBJ2-3	TRBD1	few	TRBV9	CASSASTGTTDTQYF	TGTGCCAGCAGCGCCTCGACAGGGACGACAGATACGCAGTATTTT
TRBJ2-3	-	few	TRBV29-1	CSALVGVTDTQYF	TGCAGCGCCCTCGTGGGGGTCACAGATACGCAGTATTTT
TRBJ2-7	-	few	TRBV5-1	CASSLIGYSYEQYF	TGCGCCAGCAGCTTGATAGGCTATTCCTACGAGCAGTACTTC
TRBJ1-1	-	-	TRBV30	CAWSETGNTEAFF	TGTGCCTGGAGTGAGACAGGGAACACTGAAGCTTTCTTT
TRBJ1-1	-	-	TRBV21-1	CASSFWVWTGGENTEAFF	TGTGCCAGCAGCTTTTGGGTCTGGACAGGGGGGGAAAACACTGAAGCTTTCTTT
TRBJ1-2	-	few	TRBV4-1	CASSQDLDFYGYTF	TGCGCCAGCAGCCAAGATCTGGACTTCTATGGCTACACCTTC
TRBJ1-5	-	-	TRBV4-3	CASSQDWENSNQPQHF	TGCGCCAGCAGCCAAGATTGGGAGAATAGCAATCAGCCCCAGCATTTT
TRBJ2-7	-	-	TRBV10-3	CAFSAQGNYEQYF	TGTGCCTTCAGTGCCCAGGGAAACTACGAGCAGTACTTC
TRBJ1-6	-	-	TRBV27	CASSLSSARLNSPLHF	TGTGCCAGCAGTTTATCGTCTGCCAGGTTAAATTCACCCCTCCACTTT
TRBJ1-4	-	-	TRBV20-1	CSARGRTDLNEKLFF	TGCAGTGCTAGAGGGAGGACAGATCTAAATGAAAAACTGTTTTTT
TRBJ2-5	-	few	TRBV7-7	CASSPSGHYGTQYF	TGTGCTAGCAGCCCAAGCGGCCACTACGGGACCCAGTACTTC
TRBJ2-4	-	few	TRBV6-2/TRBV6-3	CASSYSNKGRGYIQYF	TGTGCCAGCAGTTACTCGAATAAGGGCAGGGGATACATTCAGTACTTC
TRBJ1-5	TRBD1	-	TRBV2	CASRGDREGLVNQPQHF	TGTGCCAGCAGGGGCGACAGGGAAGGGTTGGTCAATCAGCCCCAGCATTTT
TRBJ2-3	TRBD2	few	TRBV7-2	CASSRTSGLTDTQYF	TGTGCCAGCAGCAGGACTAGCGGGCTAACAGATACGCAGTATTTT
TRBJ2-1	-	-	TRBV29-1	CSVGGADYNEQFF	TGCAGCGTTGGGGGGGCTGACTACAATGAGCAGTTCTTC
TRBJ2-1	-	-	TRBV25-1	CASSNRGRHEQFF	TGTGCCAGCAGTAACCGGGGCAGACATGAGCAGTTCTTC
TRBJ2-7	-	-	TRBV6-6	CASSYSDQSYEQYF	TGTGCCAGCAGTTACTCGGACCAATCCTACGAGCAGTACTTC
TRBJ2-7	-	-	TRBV5-1	CASSLGGSVLSYEQYF	TGCGCCAGCAGCTTGGGAGGCAGCGTACTCTCCTACGAGCAGTACTTC
TRBJ2-3	TRBD2	-	TRBV20-1	CSARDVASGGHKFDTQYF	TGCAGTGCTAGAGATGTTGCTAGCGGGGGCCACAAATTCGATACGCAGTATTTT
TRBJ2-3	TRBD2	-	TRBV20-1	CSASSRGGADTQYF	TGCAGTGCTAGTAGCCGGGGGGGAGCAGATACGCAGTATTTT
TRBJ2-1	TRBD2	once	TRBV7-2	CASNLTSTGGTYNEQFF	TGTGCCAGCAACCTAACCTCAACGGGGGGTACCTACAATGAGCAGTTCTTC
TRBJ1-1	-	-	TRBV5-1	CASSLTGNGATEAFF	TGCGCCAGCAGCTTAACAGGGAACGGGGCCACTGAAGCTTTCTTT
TRBJ2-7	-	few	TRBV2	CASSAGLNYEQYF	TGTGCCAGCAGTGCTGGACTCAACTACGAGCAGTACTTC
TRBJ1-4	-	-	TRBV5-8	CASSPRTVDEKLFF	TGTGCCAGCAGCCCGCGGACTGTTGATGAAAAACTGTTTTTT
TRBJ2-6	TRBD1	-	TRBV27	CASSPRTGVTGANVLTF	TGTGCCAGCAGTCCCCGGACAGGGGTTACTGGGGCCAACGTCCTGACTTTC
TRBJ2-3	-	-	TRBV4-3	CASSPYSPPDTQYF	TGCGCCAGCAGCCCGTATAGCCCCCCAGATACGCAGTATTTT
TRBJ2-3	-	few	TRBV29-1	CSVESNGHTDTQYF	TGCAGCGTTGAAAGTAATGGGCACACAGATACGCAGTATTTT
TRBJ1-4	-	few	TRBV5-6	CASSLLGASTNEKLFF	TGTGCCAGCAGCTTGCTGGGGGCCTCAACTAATGAAAAACTGTTTTTT
TRBJ2-3	-	few	TRBV4-1	CASSPTGHSTDTQYF	TGCGCCAGCAGCCCTACGGGACATAGCACAGATACGCAGTATTTT
TRBJ2-3	TRBD2	few	TRBV20-1	CSAPPAGGSSTDTQYF	TGCAGTGCTCCGCCAGCGGGGGGGTCTAGCACAGATACGCAGTATTTT
TRBJ2-5	TRBD2	-	TRBV20-1	CSAKGLAVVGTQYF	TGCAGTGCAAAGGGACTAGCGGTTGTGGGGACCCAGTACTTC
TRBJ2-1	-	-	TRBV2	CASSTLTLFYNEQFF	TGTGCCAGCAGTACTCTCACACTCTTCTACAATGAGCAGTTCTTC
TRBJ2-5	TRBD2	many	TRBV9	CASSAGGFETQYF	TGTGCCAGCAGCGCCGGGGGGTTTGAGACCCAGTACTTC
TRBJ2-1	TRBD2	-	TRBV7-3	CASSPSGLAGQFF	TGTGCCAGCAGCCCCTCGGGACTAGCGGGACAGTTCTTC
TRBJ1-5	-	-	TRBV5-6	CASSFSRVRVIGNQPQHF	TGTGCCAGCAGCTTTTCAAGGGTAAGGGTGATAGGCAATCAGCCCCAGCATTTT
TRBJ2-7	TRBD1	-	TRBV27	CASSFQTGQGAEQYF	TGTGCCAGCAGTTTTCAAACGGGACAGGGGGCCGAGCAGTACTTC
TRBJ2-7	-	-	TRBV20-1	CSARDHIISGHLHEQYF	TGCAGTGCTAGAGATCATATAATTAGCGGACATCTACACGAGCAGTACTTC
TRBJ2-1	-	-	TRBV4-3	CASSQDQGGEQFF	TGCGCCAGCAGCCAAGACCAGGGAGGTGAGCAGTTCTTC
TRBJ1-6	TRBD1	-	TRBV12-3/TRBV12-4	CASSIHPGWDSDNSPLHF	TGTGCCAGCAGCATACACCCTGGGTGGGACAGCGATAATTCACCCCTCCACTTT
TRBJ2-7	TRBD2	-	TRBV3-1	CASSQERSSGSYYEQYF	TGTGCCAGCAGCCAAGAGCGGTCTAGCGGGAGTTACTACGAGCAGTACTTC
TRBJ1-2	-	many	TRBV7-9	CASSFGGQDYGYTF	TGTGCCAGCAGCTTTGGCGGGCAGGACTATGGCTACACCTTC
TRBJ2-1	TRBD2	-	TRBV28	CASSPPSGEIGPYNEQFF	TGTGCCAGCAGTCCACCAAGCGGGGAGATCGGGCCCTACAATGAGCAGTTCTTC
TRBJ2-7	-	few	TRBV7-9	CASSFVGGEKKQYF	TGTGCCAGCAGCTTCGTAGGCGGGGAGAAGAAGCAGTACTTC
TRBJ2-3	TRBD1	few	TRBV12-3/TRBV12-4	CASSPPGTGGADTQYF	TGTGCCAGCAGTCCACCCGGGACAGGGGGCGCAGATACGCAGTATTTT
TRBJ2-3	TRBD2	-	TRBV30	CAWTVGGSTDTQYF	TGTGCCTGGACCGTGGGGGGGTCCACAGATACGCAGTATTTT
TRBJ2-1	TRBD2	-	TRBV27	CASSIAGGANEQFF	TGTGCCAGCAGTATAGCGGGGGGTGCAAATGAGCAGTTCTTC